A selection of T cell receptor beta chains follows, all from one sample in a study of T cells in Graves' hyperthyroidism and ophthalmopathy. One entry per CDR3 protein results from TCRdb running MiXCR on the multiplex PCR reads. The sample carries around 800,000 distinct CDR3 sequences, about two fifths recorded once. Sequencing was performed on blood. The receptors were gathered from a man younger than 30 with Graves' hyperthyroidism. The CDR3 runs from the conserved cysteine through the conserved F or W. A D gene is named only where the DNA matches it firmly. Size is omitted from some rows. Given values are once, few, many or a class for expanded clones.

J gene: TRBJ1-2; V gene: TRBV7-2; D gene: TRBD1; clone size: few; CDR3 DNA: TGTGCCAGCAGCTTAGATCACACAGGGGGCGGTTATGGCTACACCTTC; CDR3 protein: CASSLDHTGGGYGYTF
J gene: TRBJ1-4; V gene: TRBV7-9; D gene: .; clone size: many; CDR3 DNA: TGTGCCAGCAGCGCGGGCCGGGGACTGTTTTTT; CDR3 protein: CASSAGRGLFF
J gene: TRBJ1-4; V gene: TRBV29-1; D gene: TRBD1; clone size: many; CDR3 DNA: TGCAGCGTTTATCACAGGGGTTCTAATGAAAAACTGTTTTTT; CDR3 protein: CSVYHRGSNEKLFF
J gene: TRBJ1-2; V gene: TRBV20-1; D gene: .; clone size: few; CDR3 DNA: TGCAGTGCTAGAGATCAAGTAGGGAGGGTGGGCTACACCTTC; CDR3 protein: CSARDQVGRVGYTF
J gene: TRBJ2-2; V gene: TRBV7-8; D gene: TRBD2; clone size: few; CDR3 DNA: TGTGCCAGCAGCTTAGCGGCTAGCGGGACCTACCCGAACACCGGGGAGCTGTTTTTT; CDR3 protein: CASSLAASGTYPNTGELFF
J gene: TRBJ1-6; V gene: TRBV12-3/TRBV12-4; D gene: TRBD1; clone size: .; CDR3 DNA: TGTGCCAGCAGCGACATATCCGGGACAGGGTTTGGGTCACCCCTCCACTTT; CDR3 protein: CASSDISGTGFGSPLHF
J gene: TRBJ2-7; V gene: TRBV7-9; D gene: .; clone size: .; CDR3 DNA: TGTGCCAGCAGCCCCAGTCCCACCCCTTCCTACGAGCAGTACTTC; CDR3 protein: CASSPSPTPSYEQYF
J gene: TRBJ1-2; V gene: TRBV15; D gene: TRBD1; clone size: many; CDR3 DNA: TGTGCCACCAGTAGAGACAGGGCGAGCGGCTACACCTTC; CDR3 protein: CATSRDRASGYTF
J gene: TRBJ2-5; V gene: TRBV5-1; D gene: .; clone size: .; CDR3 DNA: TGCGCCAGCAGCTTGGCACCCAGGGGGGAAGAGACCCAGTACTTC; CDR3 protein: CASSLAPRGEETQYF
J gene: TRBJ1-5; V gene: TRBV12-3/TRBV12-4; D gene: TRBD1; clone size: once; CDR3 DNA: TGTGCCAGCAGTGACCCTTACAGGGGAGAGACCCAGCATTTT; CDR3 protein: CASSDPYRGETQHF
J gene: TRBJ2-6; V gene: TRBV7-2; D gene: .; clone size: many; CDR3 DNA: TGTGCCAGCAGCCTCTTCAGCTCTGGGGCCAACGTCCTGACTTTC; CDR3 protein: CASSLFSSGANVLTF
J gene: TRBJ1-4; V gene: TRBV4-1; D gene: .; clone size: .; CDR3 DNA: TGCGCCAGCAGCCAACAATCGGGGAATGCTAATGAAAAACTGTTTTTT; CDR3 protein: CASSQQSGNANEKLFF
J gene: TRBJ2-7; V gene: TRBV6-5; D gene: TRBD1; clone size: .; CDR3 DNA: TGTGCCAATGGGACAGGGAGAAACGAGCAGTACTTC; CDR3 protein: CANGTGRNEQYF
J gene: TRBJ2-7; V gene: TRBV7-9; D gene: .; clone size: .; CDR3 DNA: TGTGCCAGCAGCTTGGGAGTCTCCGGGAACACCTACGAGCAGTACTTC; CDR3 protein: CASSLGVSGNTYEQYF
J gene: TRBJ2-2; V gene: TRBV10-3; D gene: TRBD1; clone size: .; CDR3 DNA: TGTGCCATCAGTGTTGGACAGGGAGAGGCCGGGGAGCTGTTTTTT; CDR3 protein: CAISVGQGEAGELFF
J gene: TRBJ2-7; V gene: TRBV7-9; D gene: TRBD2; clone size: .; CDR3 DNA: TGTGCCAGCAGCTTCGGGAACGGGGGGGCATACGAGCAGTGCTTC; CDR3 protein: CASSFGNGGAYEQCF
J gene: TRBJ1-5; V gene: TRBV7-9; D gene: TRBD1; clone size: few; CDR3 DNA: TGTGCCAGCAGCTTCCGGGACAGCTTCAATCAGCCCCAGCATTTT; CDR3 protein: CASSFRDSFNQPQHF
J gene: TRBJ2-7; V gene: TRBV15; D gene: .; clone size: .; CDR3 DNA: TGTGCCACCAGCAGAAACCGCCCGGGACGTGGGATCTACGAGCAGTACTTC; CDR3 protein: CATSRNRPGRGIYEQYF
J gene: TRBJ1-2; V gene: TRBV7-9; D gene: TRBD1; clone size: many; CDR3 DNA: TGTGCCAGCAGCGGGCCGGGACAGAACTATGGCTACACCTTC; CDR3 protein: CASSGPGQNYGYTF
J gene: TRBJ1-2; V gene: TRBV29-1; D gene: TRBD1; clone size: .; CDR3 DNA: TGCAGCTCCGACAGGGAATATGGCTACACCTTC; CDR3 protein: CSSDREYGYTF
J gene: TRBJ1-1; V gene: TRBV7-9; D gene: .; clone size: .; CDR3 DNA: TGTGCCAGCAGCTTAGGGGTCGGGGTGAACACTGAAGCTTTCTTT; CDR3 protein: CASSLGVGVNTEAFF
J gene: TRBJ2-7; V gene: TRBV20-1; D gene: .; clone size: .; CDR3 DNA: TGCAGTGCTAGTAGCCAACCCCCTCGGGAGTTCTTC; CDR3 protein: CSASSQPPREFF
J gene: TRBJ2-5; V gene: TRBV10-3; D gene: .; clone size: .; CDR3 DNA: TGTGCCAGCAGTCTTTACGGAATGACAGAGACCCAGTACTTC; CDR3 protein: CASSLYGMTETQYF
J gene: TRBJ1-1; V gene: TRBV7-2; D gene: TRBD1; clone size: .; CDR3 DNA: TGTGCCAGCAGCTTAGATGGGACAGTAGGTGAAGCTTTCTTT; CDR3 protein: CASSLDGTVGEAFF
J gene: TRBJ1-4; V gene: TRBV20-1; D gene: .; clone size: .; CDR3 DNA: TGCAGTGCTACTACTAGCGGGAGGGAAAAACTGTTTTTT; CDR3 protein: CSATTSGREKLFF
J gene: TRBJ2-7; V gene: TRBV20-1; D gene: TRBD2; clone size: .; CDR3 DNA: TGCAGTGCTAGGGCCAGGCGACTAGCTCCCAACGAGCAGTACTTC; CDR3 protein: CSARARRLAPNEQYF
J gene: TRBJ1-3; V gene: TRBV9; D gene: .; clone size: .; CDR3 DNA: TGTGCCAGCACCCGGGGCTCCCGCCCTGGAAACACCATATATTTT; CDR3 protein: CASTRGSRPGNTIYF
J gene: TRBJ1-1; V gene: TRBV4-1; D gene: .; clone size: few; CDR3 DNA: TGCGCCAGCAGCCAAGATCAGGGGAGGAACACTGAAGCTTTCTTT; CDR3 protein: CASSQDQGRNTEAFF